A selection of T cell receptor beta chains follows, all from one sample in a study of cytomegalovirus exposure and HLA in healthy donors. Clones were sequenced by immunoSEQ multiplex PCR, and TCRdb holds only the in-frame ones, with some missing. The table lists around 130,000 clones, about 8.6% of them singletons. The specimen sequenced was PBMCs. The origin of the receptors is a woman aged 40 to 55 in good health and CMV-seropositive. The CDR3 runs from the conserved cysteine through the conserved F or W. D genes are given only for firm matches. Where a row states a size, it is once, few, many or the class of an expanded clone; other rows omit it.

abundance | d_gene | j_gene | v_gene | CDR3aa | CDR3nt
- | - | TRBJ2-2 | TRBV19 | CAVTDANTGELFF | TGTGCCGTGACAGACGCGAACACCGGGGAGCTGTTTTTT
- | - | TRBJ2-4 | TRBV15 | CATSRMIGGAAKNIQYF | TGTGCCACCAGCAGAATGATAGGGGGGGCAGCCAAAAACATTCAGTACTTC
few | TRBD1 | TRBJ2-7 | TRBV5-6 | CASSLVRQGAGEQYF | TGTGCCAGCAGCTTGGTAAGGCAGGGGGCGGGCGAGCAGTACTTC
few | - | TRBJ1-6 | TRBV6-5 | CASMLGGVFNSPLHF | TGTGCCAGCATGCTGGGGGGGGTTTTTAATTCGCCCCTCCACTTT
- | - | TRBJ2-7 | TRBV9 | CASSVATDPYEQYF | TGTGCCAGCAGCGTAGCAACAGATCCCTACGAGCAGTACTTC
few | - | TRBJ2-7 | TRBV5-6 | CASSRERIYEQYF | TGTGCCAGCAGTCGGGAAAGGATCTACGAGCAGTACTTC
- | TRBD2 | TRBJ2-2 | TRBV4-1 | CASSQDPAGGLSTGELFF | TGCGCCAGCAGCCAAGATCCAGCGGGGGGGCTTAGCACCGGGGAGCTGTTTTTT
- | - | TRBJ1-4 | TRBV21-1 | CASSKGLTGGSSTNEKLFF | TGTGCCAGCAGCAAAGGGTTGACAGGGGGATCTTCAACTAATGAAAAACTGTTTTTT
- | TRBD1 | TRBJ1-5 | TRBV28 | CASITGQFSNQPQHF | TGTGCCAGCATAACGGGACAGTTTAGCAATCAGCCCCAGCATTTT
few | - | TRBJ1-2 | TRBV5-1 | CASSLDSGYGYTF | TGCGCCAGCAGCTTGGATTCGGGTTATGGCTACACCTTC
few | - | TRBJ2-2 | TRBV12-5 | CASDPTDTGELFF | TGTGCTAGTGATCCGACAGACACCGGGGAGCTGTTTTTT
- | - | TRBJ1-1 | TRBV5-1 | CASRRAVMNTEAFF | TGCGCCAGCAGGAGGGCAGTTATGAACACTGAAGCTTTCTTT
- | - | TRBJ1-1 | TRBV5-1 | CASRTLGGAHTEAFF | TGCGCCAGCAGGACCTTGGGGGGGGCACACACTGAAGCTTTCTTT
few | TRBD1 | TRBJ2-7 | TRBV15 | CATSGRWDRKDHPPTYEQYF | TGTGCCACCAGCGGACGGTGGGACAGGAAAGATCATCCCCCCACCTACGAGCAGTACTTC
few | - | TRBJ1-6 | TRBV6-5 | CASSNIVNSPLHF | TGTGCCAGCAGTAACATCGTCAATTCACCCCTCCACTTT
- | - | TRBJ1-2 | TRBV18 | CASSPRDGGANGYTF | TGTGCCAGCTCACCACGCGACGGGGGGGCAAATGGCTACACCTTC
few | - | TRBJ1-6 | TRBV19 | CASTGAATPLHF | TGTGCCAGTACAGGGGCTGCAACACCCCTCCACTTT
- | TRBD1 | TRBJ2-1 | TRBV6-5 | CASSRQGSQFF | TGTGCCAGCAGTCGACAGGGGTCGCAGTTCTTC